The clone carrying this T cell receptor (beta chain) showed up just once. The antigen remains undetermined. The sample belongs to a study of shared clonotypes between healthy human individuals. General study findings and limits: Only blood was sampled, and tissue TCR repertoires likely differ from blood ones.

V was shortened by 2 bases and J by 5 bases, with 18 bases between the two germline ends. Germline V gene sequence: CDR1 SEHNR, CDR2 FQNEAQ (reference sequence). The CDR3 length is 16 residues. The DNA input per sorted-subset replicate PCR was roughly 180 ng, corresponding to some 30,000 T cell genomes. Sequencing was performed with immunoSEQ multiplex PCR; in TCRdb, only in-frame clones are kept and a portion is missing. The sample holds about 2 million clones, roughly 95% seen once. Naive-designated CD8 cells lacked CD45RO, were positively enriched for CCR7, and omitted terminally differentiated effector memory CD45RA+ cells.

Input material: naive CD8+ T cells sorted from blood. The V gene is TRBV7-9, the J gene TRBJ2-5; D may match TRBD1 or TRBD2 (5 bases each). The sequence was collected from a man between 18 and 29 years old in good health. CDR3 sequence: CASSLSARDRVETQYF. As DNA, the CDR3 is TGTGCCAGCAGCTTATCAGCCAGGGACCGGGTTGAGACCCAGTACTTC.